Here is one TCR beta chain with its context. This clone has a handful of counts. This receptor's antigen is unknown. Within one base of it there is no much larger clone, and no base qualities were kept. In total, around 600 healthy bone marrow donors made up the cohort. At the time of sampling, all cohort members were nominally healthy, though unrecorded immune exposures were likely present. The donor was CMV seronegative and belonged to the group of under 400 seronegative cohort members. Each donor provided a peripheral blood sample, and peripheral blood mononuclear cells were used for TCR beta sequencing. Genomic DNA was extracted from the blood cell samples with the Qiagen DNeasy Blood Extraction Kit. This entry comes from a study of cytomegalovirus exposure and HLA in healthy donors (dated 2017 in TCRdb). About the study as a whole: An earlier analysis of several hundred of the donors reported 276 Gb of sequence data and some 100 million unique TCR beta sequences from approximately 180 million T cells. An early release covering about 600 HLA-typed donors comprised roughly 300 gigabases of sequencing data and around 80 million unique TCR sequences. Of the approximately 400 genotyped donors, over 65% fell in the genetic ancestry cluster associated with self-reported Caucasian donors. The study aimed to test whether signatures of past pathogen exposure could be identified by cataloging public T cell receptors. The T cell repertoires of 666 subjects were profiled by immunosequencing and related to cytomegalovirus serostatus. A separate validation cohort of over 95 different subjects was used in addition to the roughly 640-subject first cohort. The study combined high-throughput TCR immunosequencing, statistical association of individual TCRs with disease status, and machine learning to predict cytomegalovirus infection status. A later analysis re-examined previously published TCR beta repertoires from 610 or so donors and added high-resolution HLA genotyping to investigate patterns of TCR occurrence. In the later analysis, no new phenotypic data were used to find candidate immune exposures; instead, reliance was placed on TCR beta sequences and their occurrence across donors. An earlier analysis of around 580 of the donors used high-throughput TCR beta sequencing to judge whether each TCR beta V gene segment behaved as functional or pseudogenic. Donor age, sex, ethnicity and CMV serostatus were collected together with the repertoire data. A later genetic analysis took genome-wide SNP genotypes for about 65% of the 666 donors and used that subset as a discovery cohort. All discovery cohort repertoires had been generated using a single sequencing platform. HLA typing included class I and class II loci at four-digit resolution. Typing coverage varied by locus: about 620-630 donors for A, B, C, DRB1 and DQB1; roughly 560 for DQA1; about 570 for DPA1; around 450 for DPB1. Several DR-DQ haplotypes were handled as single units for association and clustering because linkage in the cohort was strong. On average, roughly 250,000 unique TCR beta nucleotide sequences were sequenced per donor among 350 to 400 genotyped donors of the cohort, with roughly 20% of those sequences being non-productive.

From its cysteine to its phenylalanine, the CDR3 spans 15 amino acids. The sequence is cut down to CDR3 DNA, 45 bases in frame from base 1. V is cut by 6 bases and J by 4 bases, and the space between the germline ends is 16 bases. Reading the germline V gene (reference sequence) gives CDR1 LNHDA and CDR2 SQIVND. The research as a whole found: Some IMGT-functional V segments, including TRBV6-2 and TRBV6-3, could not be told apart with the 87-base-pair reads, so those segments were excluded. In a later analysis, HLA-associated TCR beta chains showed more clonal expansion and lower generation probabilities than non-associated chains that were equally common. In a later analysis, the rate of TCR association differed among HLA loci, with DRB1 alleles having the most associated TCRs and HLA-C alleles having the fewest. In both the original and validation cohorts, the classifier was reported to diagnose cytomegalovirus status with high specificity and sensitivity. Across donors, most TCR sequences were observed very rarely, whereas some public TCRs were present in many individuals. An earlier analysis of approximately 500 of the donors showed that most TCR beta V segments appeared in productive rearrangements either about 87% or about 30% of the time, which broadly matched IMGT annotations. Three of the identified cytomegalovirus-associated TCR beta chains were confirmed in vitro to be specific for cytomegalovirus antigens. Most CMV-associated TCR beta chains appeared to be HLA-restricted in a later analysis, and the HLA associations seemed to be driven largely by CMV exposure. Compared with the 666-donor mean, donors in an Asian-associated ancestry cluster had fewer N-insertions in productive TCRs, according to a later genetic analysis. This cohort had only TCR beta chains sequenced, and the lack of alpha or paired-chain data limited which features could be detected. In the study, about 150 TCR beta chains were listed as associated with cytomegalovirus. According to the authors, the approach could potentially be generalized to other disease states and immunological phenotypes. When HLA alleles, especially DR and DQ, strongly co-occurred, TCR associations were difficult to assign to individual alleles. A later analysis reported that several top co-occurrence clusters appeared linked to parvovirus B19, influenza, CMV and Epstein-Barr virus. Approximately 18 rarely observed V segments, including chromosome 9 orphons, were excluded from the earlier analysis of a few hundred of the donors because counts were too low. The only immune exposure information available for the cohort was CMV serostatus. Sequencing depth was assumed to be roughly uniform across donors in the presence/absence analyses, though that assumption may not hold. A cluster of highly shared sequence variants was judged likely to be a technical artifact of the sequencing pipeline. An association between a missense DCLRE1C variant and V-gene and J-gene trimming of TCR beta chains was found in a later genetic analysis and replicated in an independent cohort. A further reported finding was that TCR beta sequences accurately predicted the HLA-A and HLA-B alleles for most subjects in the first cohort. In a later analysis, around 15,000 TCR beta sequences were associated with specific HLA alleles at a false discovery rate of 0.05. Because some donors lacked HLA typing at each locus, the association tests relied only on the typed subset. Correlated functional status among segregating V segments might reflect linkage disequilibrium, but an unknown experimental factor could not be ruled out.

Libraries were prepared through the immunoSEQ multiplex PCR assay. The multiplex PCR relied on a mix of 60 forward primers for TCR Vbeta segments and 13 reverse primers for TCR Jbeta segments. Amplification of the CDR3 region of rearranged TCR beta genes was performed with a multiplex PCR assay on genomic DNA. Amplified TCR beta libraries were sequenced as 87-base-pair reads on the Illumina HiSeq System. Processing in the source paper ran as follows. A later analysis tallied around 82 million unique TCR beta chains across the 666 repertoires, and around 9.9 million of those chains were shared by two or more donors. Raw reads were error-corrected and collapsed into unique sequences with a nearest-neighbor algorithm that merged closely related sequences to remove PCR and sequencing errors. V, D and J gene segments were assigned by aligning CDR3 sequences to IMGT reference sequences. For a sequence to be retained, at least a six-nucleotide match to both a V gene segment and a J gene segment was required. A rearrangement counted as productive if the CDR3 had no stop codons and remained in frame with V and J, and every other rearrangement counted as non-productive. CDR3 was defined according to IMGT convention as the region running from the second conserved V-encoded cysteine to the conserved J-encoded phenylalanine. The earlier analysis of about 500 of the donors excluded sequences that lacked an unambiguous match to a single V gene segment. An earlier analysis of approximately 590 of the donors classified V segments as functional when productive rearrangements were above 56.7% and as segregating when the standard deviation between donors was above 5%. A statistical classification framework was developed to diagnose cytomegalovirus status using the catalog of TCR beta chain sequences. In a later analysis, TCR nucleotide sequences were compared against IMGT/GENE-DB human TR gene sequences so that V and J genes could be assigned. Using the TCRdist pipeline, a later analysis assigned CDR3 sequences along with most-parsimonious VDJ recombination scenarios. In a later analysis, each TCR beta chain was defined by its CDR3 amino acid sequence together with its V-gene family, and reads lacking a unique V-gene family were excluded. A later analysis removed roughly 590 highly shared, low-generation-probability nucleotide sequences to deal with suspected cross-contamination and a sequencing artifact. In a later analysis, a clonal expansion index was calculated for each public chain from normalized within-repertoire ranks of inferred template counts. Generation probabilities in a later analysis came from a VDJ recombination model fitted to out-of-frame rearrangements, and those results were checked against IGoR. In a later analysis, hypergeometric tests were used to score TCR-TCR, TCR-HLA and TCR-CMV co-occurrence, with a repertoire-size bias correction applied to TCR pairs. In a later analysis, false discovery rates were estimated by permuting HLA or CMV assignments 20 times. In a later analysis, co-occurring TCRs were grouped using DBSCAN, and TCRdist sequence similarity was added for clustering within HLA-allele-positive subsets. Repertoires with fewer than 30,000 or more than 120,000 public chains, plus five repertoires with anomalous nucleotide sharing, were excluded from co-occurrence clustering. The table was pulled from immuneACCESS by TCRdb, which kept in-frame rearrangements only. Such tables lose some clones; where checked, under half of the loss comes from unresolved V genes, and the rest has no known cause. V, J and clone size were drawn from that table, and D and trimming were deduced from the DNA. Recorded for this sample are around 130,000 clones; about four fifths of them occurred a single time. The ten top clones hold under 4.5% of the sample.

The specimen sequenced was PBMCs. The sequence derives from a woman aged 35 to 49 in good health and CMV-seronegative. The sequence links TRBV19 to TRBJ1-5; TRBD1 might be the D gene, on 6 matching bases. The DNA is as follows: TGTGCCAGTAGGGCGGAGGGGGGGCGGAATCAGCCCCAGCATTTT. It translates to CASRAEGGRNQPQHF.